The 32 T cell receptor beta chains listed next were all sequenced from one sample in a study of T cell responses to AZD1222 COVID-19 vaccine (dated by TCRdb to about 2021). The protocol used for the library was the immunoSEQ multiplex PCR assay. TCRdb carries this immuneACCESS record with in-frame sequences only. Its versions omit some clonotypes, under half of them owing to an unresolved V gene in the studies checked, with the rest unexplained. The sample records some 82,000 clones, about 87% of which are singletons. The ten top clones hold 5.7% of the sample. Interpreted using the paper, the time point label stands for: baseline before first vaccination. The input for sequencing was peripheral blood, taken on day 0 of AZD1222 vaccination. These receptors were obtained from an adult in good health.

V is TRBV30 and J is TRBJ1-3; maybe TRBD1 (6 bases). Germline lookup yields CDR1 GTSNPN and CDR2 SVGIG (reference sequence). The CDR3 contains 15 residues. The germline V and J ends were trimmed by 4 bases and 0 bases, with 13 bases remaining between them. As DNA, the CDR3 is TGTGCCTGGAAGGCAGGGGCCCTCTCTGGAAACACCATATATTTT. This sequence encodes CAWKAGALSGNTIYF.

V usage is TRBV18 and J usage is TRBJ2-1, with TRBD1 matching 7 bases. This CDR3 contains 12 residues. From germline, CDR1 is KGHSH and CDR2 LQKENI. The V gene end was trimmed by 5 bases and the J gene end by 7 bases; junction bases not matched to a gene: 2. CDR3 sequence (DNA): TGTGCCAGCTCAACACAGGGGAATGAGCAGTTCTTC. This translates into CASSTQGNEQFF.

This clone was observed a single time. V usage is TRBV28 and J usage is TRBJ1-3; D gene ambiguous. Per germline, CDR1 MDHEN and CDR2 SYDVKM. This CDR3 comprises 16 residues. V was pared by 2 bases and J by 2 bases, with 13 bases between. This CDR3 reads CASSLNTGMAGNTIYF. The CDR3 DNA is TGTGCCAGCAGTTTAAATACGGGGATGGCTGGAAACACCATATATTTT.

This rearrangement joins TRBV30 to TRBJ2-7; D may be TRBD2 (6 bases). Germline V gene data show CDR1 as GTSNPN and CDR2 as SVGIG (reference sequence). V was trimmed by 5 bases and J by 5 bases, leaving 10 bases between them. The CDR3 consists of 11 residues. The CDR3: CAWGDWDEQYF. CDR3 bases: TGTGCCTGGGGGGACTGGGACGAGCAGTACTTC.

The chain uses TRBV11-3 and TRBJ2-6; D gene ambiguous. The CDR3 sequence is 19 residues long. The V end was cut by 11 bases, the J end by 1 base, with 27 bases between. Per germline, CDR1 SGHNT and CDR2 YENEEA. The CDR3 loop reads CALNLEILTFLSGANVLTF. As DNA, the CDR3 is TGTGCCCTTAACCTAGAGATTCTTACTTTTTTATCTGGGGCCAACGTCCTGACTTTC.

This sequence joins TRBV5-5 and TRBJ2-7, with 10 nucleotides matching TRBD1. The CDR3 is 15 residues long. CDR1 and CDR2 (germline): SGHKS, YYEKEE (reference sequence). Trimming removed 4 bases from V and 6 bases from J; junction bases left unmatched: 10. CDR3 residues: CASSILGTGAAEQYF. The CDR3 coding sequence is TGTGCCAGCAGCATACTGGGGACAGGGGCAGCCGAGCAGTACTTC.

This clone was seen just once. This rearrangement joins TRBV4-1 to TRBJ1-1, with D uncertain. CDR1 and CDR2 from the germline V gene are MGHRA and YSYEKL. This CDR3 region has 11 residues. V lost 1 base and J 7 bases, leaving 4 bases between the germline ends. The CDR3 spells CASSQASEAFF. CDR3 nucleotide sequence: TGCGCCAGCAGCCAAGCGAGTGAAGCTTTCTTT.

This chain uses TRBV5-8 with TRBJ1-5, with D unresolved. This CDR3 spans 15 amino acids. The germline V gene encodes CDR1 SGHTS and CDR2 YDEGEE. Trimming shortened V by 0 bases and J by 0 bases, and 7 bases separated the two germline ends. This chain's CDR3 is CASSLDGNSNQPQHF. The CDR3 nucleotides read TGTGCCAGCAGCTTGGATGGAAATAGCAATCAGCCCCAGCATTTT.

The V call is TRBV19, the J call TRBJ1-1; no firm D call. Germline V gives CDR1 LNHDA, CDR2 SQIVND (reference sequence). The V end was cut by 3 bases, the J end by 5 bases, with 10 bases between. There are 13 residues in the CDR3. The CDR3 DNA reads TGTGCCAGTAGTATCCCGGCAGCAACTGAAGCTTTCTTT. Protein: CASSIPAATEAFF.

The genes are TRBV5-1 and TRBJ1-3; the D gene is possibly TRBD1 (6 bases). There are 14 residues in the CDR3. Between the trimmed V and J ends, which lost 5 bases and 6 bases, there was a span of 15 bases. CDR1 is SGHRS and CDR2 is YFSETQ in the germline V gene. CDR3 protein: CASRPWGAENTIYF. The CDR3 nucleotides read TGCGCCAGCAGACCTTGGGGGGCTGAAAACACCATATATTTT. The complete variable domain, with remaining parts taken from reference TRBV5-1 and TRBJ1-3, reads KAGVTQTPRYLIKTRGQQVTLSCSPISGHRSVSWYQQTPGQGLQFLFEYFSETQRNKGNFPGRFSGRQFSNSRSEMNVSTLELGDSALYLCASRPWGAENTIYFGEGSWLTVV.

The V gene is TRBV6-4, the J gene TRBJ1-1; no firm D call. The CDR3 has 16 residues. In germline, CDR1 is MRHNA, CDR2 SNTAGT. V was shortened by 4 bases and J by 3 bases, with 18 bases between the two germline ends. The CDR3 DNA is TGTGCCAGCAGTGCTCCGGGCCTAAGAAGGGACACTGAAGCTTTCTTT. This sequence encodes CASSAPGLRRDTEAFF.

V and J are TRBV5-1 and TRBJ1-5; D not resolved. This CDR3 is 13 amino acids long. Trimming removed 5 bases at V and 1 base at J, with 7 bases between. Germline CDR1 reads SGHRS; CDR2 reads YFSETQ. Here the CDR3 DNA reads TGCGCCAGCAGGCCGGGCAGCAATCAGCCCCAGCATTTT. It yields the protein CASRPGSNQPQHF.

The rearrangement links TRBV12-3 or TRBV12-4 to TRBJ2-7; no clear D gene. The CDR3 sequence is 13 residues long. Trimming left V 2 bases short and J 2 bases short, with 7 bases between. The CDR3 bases are TGTGCCAGCAGTTTACCAGCAACCTACGAGCAGTACTTC. This encodes CASSLPATYEQYF.

This clone was seen only once. This sequence joins TRBV6-2 or TRBV6-3 and TRBJ2-5; no firm D call. The CDR3 is 11 residues long. Germline V gene data show CDR1 as MNHEY and CDR2 as SVGEGT. V lost 5 bases, J lost 1 base, and 2 bases lay in between. The chain's CDR3 is CASSIQETQYF. CDR3 DNA: TGTGCCAGCAGTATCCAAGAGACCCAGTACTTC.

This clone was detected only a few times. The chain links TRBV28 to TRBJ2-5; D assignment may be TRBD1 or TRBD2 (5 bases each). CDR1 MDHEN and CDR2 SYDVKM come from the germline V gene. V lost 10 bases and J lost 0, with 15 bases in between. This CDR3 has 14 residues. The CDR3 DNA sequence: TGTGCCACGGACCCGGGGCGGTACCAAGAGACCCAGTACTTC. This codes for CATDPGRYQETQYF.

The genes are TRBV19 and TRBJ2-6; 10 bases are a match to TRBD1. The germline gives CDR1 LNHDA, CDR2 SQIVND (reference sequence). This CDR3 comprises 17 residues. J lost 2 bases, V lost 5 bases, and 6 bases had no gene match. The chain's CDR3 is CASSGTGVRAGANVLTF. DNA for the CDR3: TGTGCCAGTAGTGGGACAGGGGTGAGGGCTGGGGCCAACGTCCTGACTTTC. The variable domain in full, with the rest retrieved from reference TRBV19 and TRBJ2-6, is DGGITQSPKYLFRKEGQNVTLSCEQNLNHDAMYWYRQDPGQGLRLIYYSQIVNDFQKGDIAEGYSVSREKKESFPLTVTSAQKNPTAFYLCASSGTGVRAGANVLTFGAGSRLTVL.

The chain is built from TRBV14 and TRBJ2-3; D uncertain. CDR3 length equals 13 residues. Germline CDR1 and CDR2: SGHDN and FVKESK. V dropped 5 bases and J dropped 8 bases, with 14 bases sitting between them. CDR3 residues: CASSIAKVPTQYF. CDR3 sequence (DNA): TGTGCCAGCAGCATAGCAAAAGTCCCTACGCAGTATTTT.

This chain connects TRBV7-9 to TRBJ2-7; no firm D call. The CDR3 runs to 13 residues. The V gene lost 5 bases and the J gene lost 2 bases, with 10 bases spanning the gap. CDR1 and CDR2 (germline): SEHNR, FQNEAQ (reference sequence). CDR3 bases: TGTGCCAGCAGCCTAGGGTTCACCTACGAGCAGTACTTC. It codes for CASSLGFTYEQYF.

The J gene is TRBJ2-1, the V gene TRBV6-5, with D possibly being TRBD1 (5 bases). The length of the CDR3 is 15 residues. Germline V lookup: CDR1 MNHEY, CDR2 SVGAGI. Trimming took off 7 bases at V and 0 bases at J, with 13 bases between the two ends. This CDR3 reads CASKLTENSYNEQFF. The CDR3, as DNA: TGTGCCAGCAAATTGACAGAGAACTCCTACAATGAGCAGTTCTTC.

The chain uses TRBV30 and TRBJ2-4; D remains unclear. Germline V CDR1 and CDR2: GTSNPN, SVGIG (reference sequence). The CDR3 totals 14 residues. The V end lost 4 bases, the J end lost 0 bases, and 10 bases lay between the germline ends. CDR3 sequence reads: CAWTVGPAKNIQYF. In nucleotides, the CDR3 is TGTGCCTGGACTGTCGGCCCAGCCAAAAACATTCAGTACTTC.

The chain combines TRBV6-1 with TRBJ1-5; D remains unclear. Deletions cut 3 bases from V and 2 bases from J, with 17 bases between. This CDR3 has 17 amino acids. Germline CDR1 and CDR2: MNHNS and SASEGT. CDR3 sequence reads: CASSDKRRFSGNQPQHF. In DNA form, the CDR3 reads TGTGCCAGCAGTGACAAACGACGGTTTAGCGGCAATCAGCCCCAGCATTTT.

The chain has TRBV13 and TRBJ2-7; D remains unclear. This CDR3 spans 13 amino acids. Germline CDR1 and CDR2: PRHDT and FYEKMQ (reference sequence). The V end lost 0 bases, the J end lost 2 bases, and 5 bases lay between the germline ends. CDR3 amino acids: CASSLGVAYEQYF. For the CDR3, the DNA is TGTGCCAGCAGCTTAGGGGTCGCCTACGAGCAGTACTTC.

The V and J genes are TRBV28 and TRBJ1-4; the match to TRBD1 covers 7 bases. The CDR3 consists of 16 residues. Trimming removed 8 bases from V and 8 bases from J; junction bases left unmatched: 17. Germline CDR1 and CDR2: MDHEN and SYDVKM. The CDR3: CASLTPSTGDREKLFF. DNA for the CDR3: TGTGCCAGCCTTACCCCCTCAACAGGGGATAGAGAAAAACTGTTTTTT.

This chain links TRBV3-1 (or the pseudogene TRBV3-2) with TRBJ2-1; D may be TRBD2 (7 bases). The V gene lost 4 bases and the J gene lost 5 bases, with 15 bases spanning the gap. Germline assignment: CDR1 LGHDT and CDR2 YNNKEL (reference sequence). The CDR3 contains 15 residues. Here the CDR3 reads CASSPAGGGHNEQFF. CDR3 in DNA: TGTGCCAGCAGCCCAGCAGGCGGGGGCCACAATGAGCAGTTCTTC.

This sequence joins TRBV3-1 (or the pseudogene TRBV3-2) and TRBJ2-5; D remains ambiguous. Germline CDR1 LGHDT, CDR2 YNNKEL (reference sequence). The V end lost 0 bases, the J end lost 8 bases, and 13 bases lay between the germline ends. The CDR3 runs to 14 residues. The CDR3 spells CASSQDRGVGTQYF. The DNA for the CDR3 is TGTGCCAGCAGCCAAGATCGTGGGGTCGGTACCCAGTACTTC.

V usage is TRBV2 and J usage is TRBJ1-1; D is uncertain. V lost 11 bases to trimming and J lost 1 base, with 14 bases between them. Germline assignment: CDR1 SNHLY and CDR2 FYNNEI. This CDR3 region has 13 residues. This chain's CDR3 is CACLVDGNTEAFF. CDR3 DNA: TGTGCCTGCCTCGTAGACGGGAACACTGAAGCTTTCTTT.

This chain joins TRBV6-5 and TRBJ1-5; TRBD1 matches 9 bases. In germline, CDR1 is MNHEY, CDR2 SVGAGI. Unmatched junction bases numbered 2, after V lost 7 bases and J lost 4 bases. This CDR3 contains 13 residues. The CDR3 DNA reads TGTGCCAGCAAAGGACAGGGGAATCAGCCCCAGCATTTT. Its protein product is CASKGQGNQPQHF.

This clone was seen only once. The V and J genes are TRBV5-1 and TRBJ2-1; D unresolved. The CDR3 has 13 residues. V was pared by 0 bases and J by 5 bases, with 6 bases between. The germline V gene encodes CDR1 SGHRS and CDR2 YFSETQ. Here the CDR3 reads CASSLDSNNEQFF. In DNA, the CDR3 is TGCGCCAGCAGCTTGGACAGCAACAATGAGCAGTTCTTC.

This chain links TRBV14 with TRBJ2-7, with D perhaps TRBD2 (5 bases). The V and J ends lost 4 bases and 6 bases respectively, with 16 bases between them. The CDR3 consists of 14 residues. CDR1 SGHDN and CDR2 FVKESK come from the germline V gene. The CDR3 sequence is CASSPRPPRGEQYF. The CDR3 DNA is TGTGCCAGCAGCCCCAGGCCCCCTCGGGGCGAGCAGTACTTC. Full variable domain (remainder filled in from reference TRBV14 and TRBJ2-7): EAGVTQFPSHSVIEKGQTVTLRCDPISGHDNLYWYRRVMGKEIKFLLHFVKESKQDESGMPNNRFLAERTGGTYSTLKVQPAELEDSGVYFCASSPRPPRGEQYFGPGTRLTVT.

The J gene is TRBJ1-1, the V gene TRBV27; TRBD1 aligns across 7 bases. V lost 5 bases, J lost 4 bases, and 7 bases stayed unmatched. The CDR3 totals 14 residues. Germline V lookup: CDR1 MNHEY, CDR2 SMNVEV (reference sequence). The CDR3 nucleotides read TGTGCCAGCAGTCCCGGCAGGGGGGGCACTGAAGCTTTCTTT. Amino acids: CASSPGRGGTEAFF.

The V and J genes are TRBV5-4 and TRBJ1-2; tentatively, D is TRBD1 (6 bases). V dropped 4 bases and J dropped 7 bases, with 14 bases sitting between them. This CDR3 comprises 13 residues. CDR1 and CDR2 from the germline V gene are SGHNT and YYREEE (reference sequence). CDR3 DNA: TGTGCCAGCAGCCTTACAGGGAGTACTGGCTACACCTTC. It is translated as CASSLTGSTGYTF. The full variable domain, its missing parts supplied by reference TRBV5-4 and TRBJ1-2, is ETGVTQSPTHLIKTRGQQVTLRCSSQSGHNTVSWYQQALGQGPQFIFQYYREEENGRGNFPPRFSGLQFPNYSSELNVNALELDDSALYLCASSLTGSTGYTFGSGTRLTVV.

This clone was seen only once. V is TRBV11-2 and J is TRBJ1-2; D not certain. The CDR3 covers 16 residues. V lost 5 bases and J 8 bases, leaving 24 bases between the germline ends. CDR1 and CDR2 (germline): SGHAT, FQNNGV. The CDR3 region has the DNA TGTGCCAGCAGCCCCACACAAACGGCCTACCTGGGGGGCTACACCTTC. Translation: CASSPTQTAYLGGYTF.